Detailed here is one TCR beta chain. Cycle 7 day 1, cycle 4 day 1, and baseline were the timepoints at which blood was sampled. Germline V lookup: CDR1 MGHDK, CDR2 SYGVNS. V lost 4 bases to trimming and J lost 0 bases; unmatched junction nucleotides: 8. The CDR3 length is 16 residues. This entry belongs to a study of OX40 agonist ivuxolimab in advanced cancers. Sequencing was performed with immunoSEQ multiplex PCR; in TCRdb, only in-frame clones are kept and a portion is missing. The sample gives 52,000 or so clones, 70% to 90% of which show up once; about 2.7% is in the top ten. The sequences come from CD4+ or CD8+ T cells sorted from blood, collected in a trial of the OX40 agonist ivuxolimab. The TCR comes from an adult with an advanced solid tumor such as melanoma, head and neck, liver or kidney cancer. The chain recombines TRBV25-1 with TRBJ1-1; 7 nucleotides agree with TRBD1. CDR3 protein: CASSGPDRYMNTEAFF. The CDR3 DNA follows: TGTGCCAGCAGTGGACCGGACAGGTACATGAACACTGAAGCTTTCTTT.